The sequence of this T cell receptor (beta chain) was determined in a study of shared clonotypes between healthy human individuals (TCRdb year 2020). For context, the study as a whole: Three men and a couple of women, aged 18 to 49 years, made up the cohort. For each donor, three plates each were used for CD4 naive and CD4 memory, two plates were used for CD8 naive, and one plate was used for CD8 memory. To estimate repertoire size and how much clonotype sharing occurs between individuals, the study deeply sequenced the blood TCR repertoires of 5 or 6 healthy adults. Libraries were prepared and TCR repertoires were sequenced by different laboratories using diverse techniques, in order to increase sequencing depth and limit assay-specific biases. Leukapheresis yielded between about 0.94 and 9.5 billion PBMCs per donor.

As to this clone: Its antigen is still unknown. The input lacks base qualities; no much larger clone sits a single base away.

Beyond this particular receptor, the publication reports: Higher generation probabilities were observed for clonotypes shared by all four sorted-subset donors than for non-shared clonotypes. Only blood was sampled, and tissue TCR repertoires likely differ from those in blood. The genetic and exposure-history diversity represented was limited by the small number of donors. Based on pairwise subsampling, the degree of clonotype sharing among donors was expected to be affected by sequencing depth. Naive subsets generally had larger estimated clonotype richness than memory subsets did. Rarefaction of sorted-subset datasets indicated incomplete sequencing despite the large sequencing depth. Approximately 4.8% of naive CD4, 3.5% of naive CD8, around 2.3% of memory CD4, and 0.4% of memory CD8 clonotypes were shared across a few donors.

Using the deep immunoSEQ assay, multiplex PCR amplified TCR CDR3 regions from genomic DNA. Extracted genomic DNA from each cell subset was spread evenly across all wells of several immunoSEQ 96-well plates, with each plate serving as a replicate. For sorted subsets, each replicate PCR was loaded with 200 ng genomic DNA, equivalent to 32,000 or so T cell genomes. The purified libraries were quantified using a Qubit 3.0 fluorometer, sized with a Bioanalyzer 2100, and then quantified again using the KAPA Library Quantification kit. A separate single-read 150-cycle Illumina NextSeq 550 flow cell was used to sequence each immunoSEQ 96-well plate. On the study's bioinformatics: Because the immunoSEQ output included only junctional sequences and no quality scores, the filtering could not be the same as the filtering used for full-length reads. To assign V/J genes and CDR3, sequences were annotated using PyIR, a Python wrapper for IgBLAST v1.9, with IMGT germline references. Any read was removed if the V/J assignment was weak (E-value above 1e-6), the CDR3 was missing, or the read contained stop codons, out-of-frame junctions, or ambiguous translated residues. A V3J clonotype was defined by an identical inferred V gene, J gene, and CDR3 amino acid sequence. The percentage overlap between two repertoires was calculated by dividing the number of shared unique clonotypes by the size of the smaller repertoire. Three approaches were used to assess repertoire richness: RTK rarefaction, the Chao1 estimator, and Recon v2.1 estimates of unobserved clonotypes. OLGA was used to compute generation probabilities for all TCRbeta clonotypes that the gDNA method yielded from a handful of donors. As stored in TCRdb, this immuneACCESS dataset retains in-frame rearrangements with V and J assigned. A fraction of the clones does not appear; measured against another copy, unresolved V genes explain less than half of the discrepancy, and the remainder lacks a known reason. V and J calls and clone size follow that table, whereas D and trimming were derived from the DNA. This sample holds approximately 2,300,000 clones; roughly 90% were observed only once. The top ten constitute 0.37% of the sample.

Healthy HIV-negative adults with no recently reported acute infections or vaccinations were included as donors. Every donor was a Caucasian adult residing in Nashville, Tennessee, USA. Magnetic negative selection was used to enrich CD4+ T cells, after which naive cells were positively selected on CD45RA and the negative fraction became the memory subset. Blood was obtained by leukapheresis, after which PBMCs were separated by Ficoll-Histopaque density gradient centrifugation and cryopreserved in liquid nitrogen vapor phase. Analytical flow cytometry was used to check the purity and quantity of every magnetically sorted T cell population. Each sorted fraction had its genomic DNA isolated and then quantified by UV absorbance on a Nanodrop 2000c. From a lookup of the germline V gene, CDR1 and CDR2 are MDHEN and SYDVKM. The V end gives up 7 bases and the J end 5 bases, leaving 3 bases in the junction not matched to a gene. Counted from cysteine to phenylalanine, this CDR3 has 12 amino acids. Only CDR3 DNA remains: 36 bases, in frame from the first base.

The sequenced sample consisted of naive CD4+ T cells from PBMCs. Sample cell subset or site, as interpreted from the label and publication: CD45RA+ positively selected. The rearranged segments are TRBV28 and TRBJ1-1, with 8 bases in between that match TRBD1. The clonotype comes from a man aged 18 to 30 in good health. Some clones in this sample may be carry-over from other donors' samples. The CDR3 loop reads CASTNRGTEAFF. The bases read TGTGCCAGCACCAACAGGGGGACTGAAGCTTTCTTT.